These T cell receptor beta chains were read from a single sample in a study of T-cell memory formation after mild COVID-19. TCRdb used MiXCR to reprocess the 5' RACE reads, holding one entry per CDR3 protein. Among 350,000 to 400,000 distinct CDR3 sequences, about 15% were seen once, and the ten largest hold around a fifth. Sequenced sample: PBMCs or a T cell subset sorted from them (not recorded which). The receptors were gathered from a man younger than 35 who had mild COVID-19 (a few samples of this study predate the infection). Cell type and time point are not known. Each CDR3 is given with its conserved first and last residue. A D gene is named only where the DNA matches it firmly. Some rows have no size entry. The others give once, few or many, or a class for an expanded clone.

J gene,V gene,clone size,D gene,CDR3 protein,CDR3 DNA
TRBJ2-1,TRBV5-1,many,.,CASSPAGQGGYNEQFF,TGCGCCAGCAGCCCAGCTGGGCAGGGGGGTTACAATGAGCAGTTCTTC
TRBJ2-3,TRBV11-2,few,TRBD2,CASSSSGAGDTQYF,TGTGCCAGCAGCTCGAGCGGGGCGGGAGATACGCAGTATTTT
TRBJ1-2,TRBV5-4,few,.,CASSHTSESYGYTF,TGTGCCAGCAGCCACACTTCAGAGTCCTATGGCTACACCTTC
TRBJ2-5,TRBV7-9,.,.,CASSLAQSKTEETQYF,TGTGCCAGCAGCTTAGCGCAATCGAAGACGGAAGAGACCCAGTACTTC
TRBJ2-5,TRBV4-2,many,.,CASSQGIETQYF,TGTGCCAGCAGCCAAGGTATAGAGACCCAGTACTTC
TRBJ2-1,TRBV19,.,TRBD1,CASSIRGPRDEQFF,TGTGCCAGTAGTATCAGGGGGCCTCGCGATGAGCAGTTCTTC
TRBJ1-5,TRBV5-1,few,.,CASSLYGANQPQHF,TGCGCCAGCAGCTTGTATGGAGCGAATCAGCCCCAGCATTTT
TRBJ2-3,TRBV4-1,few,TRBD2,CASSQAGLGVTDTQYF,TGCGCCAGCAGCCAAGCGGGACTAGGAGTTACAGATACGCAGTATTTT
TRBJ1-3,TRBV12-3/TRBV12-4,few,.,CASNNPGATSGNTIYF,TGTGCCAGCAATAATCCAGGGGCTACCTCTGGAAACACCATATATTTT
TRBJ2-4,TRBV12-3/TRBV12-4,few,.,CASSLGHLRNIQYF,TGTGCCAGCAGTCTGGGACACCTGCGGAACATTCAGTACTTC
TRBJ2-3,TRBV7-3,many,.,CASSYSTFDTQYF,TGTGCCAGCAGCTACTCTACTTTTGATACGCAGTATTTT
TRBJ2-7,TRBV27,few,TRBD2,CASSSGGAIYEQYF,TGTGCCAGCTCAAGCGGGGGGGCGATCTACGAGCAGTACTTC
TRBJ1-1,TRBV30,few,.,CAWTAYTEAFF,TGTGCCTGGACCGCGTACACTGAAGCTTTCTTT
TRBJ2-5,TRBV7-3,.,TRBD1,CASSKNRGLGETQYF,TGTGCCAGCAGCAAAAACAGGGGGCTAGGGGAGACCCAGTACTTC
TRBJ2-1,TRBV20-1,many,.,CSADGLDNEQFF,TGCAGTGCTGATGGACTCGACAATGAGCAGTTCTTC
TRBJ2-6,TRBV5-1,few,.,CASSFRWQGGSGANVLTF,TGCGCCAGCAGCTTTCGGTGGCAGGGTGGTTCTGGGGCCAACGTCCTGACTTTC
TRBJ1-2,TRBV28,few,.,CASSLSGSTNYGYTF,TGTGCCAGCAGTCTGTCCGGGTCCACTAACTATGGCTACACCTTC
TRBJ1-5,TRBV7-9,few,TRBD1,CASSAGTGYNQPQHF,TGTGCCAGCAGCGCCGGGACAGGGTACAATCAGCCCCAGCATTTT
TRBJ2-3,TRBV7-2,few,.,CASSLDFPDTQYF,TGTGCCAGCAGCTTGGATTTTCCAGATACGCAGTATTTT
TRBJ2-7,TRBV28,.,TRBD1,CASSLGTGVYEQYF,TGTGCCAGCAGTTTAGGGACAGGGGTCTACGAGCAGTACTTC
TRBJ1-2,TRBV6-2/TRBV6-3,.,.,CASSSSPGTIYGYTF,TGTGCCAGCAGTTCTTCCCCCGGGACTATCTATGGCTACACCTTC
TRBJ2-5,TRBV20-1,.,.,CSARRDLEGATQYF,TGCAGTGCGCGGCGGGACCTCGAAGGAGCGACCCAGTACTTC
TRBJ1-1,TRBV12-3/TRBV12-4,few,.,CASSLWAGTEAFF,TGTGCCAGCAGTTTGTGGGCCGGCACTGAAGCTTTCTTT
TRBJ2-5,TRBV20-1,.,.,CSAREDLTRQETQYF,TGCAGTGCTAGAGAGGACCTTACACGTCAAGAGACCCAGTACTTC
TRBJ2-1,TRBV12-3/TRBV12-4,.,.,CASSFYRNEQFF,TGTGCCAGCAGTTTTTACCGGAATGAGCAGTTCTTC
TRBJ2-5,TRBV4-1,few,.,CASSQEQGREGETQYF,TGCGCCAGCAGCCAAGAGCAGGGAAGGGAAGGAGAGACCCAGTACTTC
TRBJ2-3,TRBV9,few,.,CASSPERADTQYF,TGTGCCAGCAGCCCCGAACGAGCAGATACGCAGTATTTT
TRBJ2-7,TRBV7-6,many,TRBD1,CASSLMGVTGDYEQYF,TGTGCCAGCAGCTTAATGGGTGTGACAGGGGACTACGAGCAGTACTTC
TRBJ1-6,TRBV20-1,.,.,CSADRRGGFRNSPLHF,TGCAGTGCCGACCGTCGGGGAGGGTTCCGTAATTCACCCCTCCACTTT
TRBJ1-2,TRBV7-3,.,TRBD1,CASSPGQAFGYTF,TGTGCCAGCAGCCCAGGACAGGCTTTTGGCTACACCTTC
TRBJ2-4,TRBV20-1,few,.,CSARRGELAKNIQYF,TGCAGTGCTCGTCGCGGGGAACTAGCCAAAAACATTCAGTACTTC
TRBJ2-3,TRBV7-3,many,TRBD2,CASSPLAGTDTQYF,TGTGCCAGCAGCCCCCTAGCGGGCACAGATACGCAGTATTTT
TRBJ2-2,TRBV7-6,few,TRBD2,CASRERGSPGELFF,TGTGCCAGCCGCGAGCGGGGGTCCCCCGGGGAGCTGTTTTTT
TRBJ2-1,TRBV4-2,.,TRBD2,CASSPTGLAQFF,TGTGCCAGCAGCCCAACGGGACTAGCTCAGTTCTTC
TRBJ1-2,TRBV12-3/TRBV12-4,.,.,CASGRAYGYTF,TGTGCCAGCGGCCGGGCCTATGGCTACACCTTC
TRBJ2-5,TRBV15,.,.,CATSREEETQYF,TGTGCCACCAGCAGAGAGGAGGAGACCCAGTACTTC
TRBJ2-2,TRBV12-3/TRBV12-4,few,.,CASSPRWGSNDGELFF,TGTGCCAGCAGCCCGAGGTGGGGGTCTAACGACGGGGAGCTGTTTTTT
TRBJ2-3,TRBV7-3,few,TRBD1,CASSWGTETDTQYF,TGTGCCAGCAGCTGGGGGACAGAGACAGATACGCAGTATTTT
TRBJ2-5,TRBV11-2,many,.,CASSPGVTQYF,TGTGCCAGCAGCCCTGGAGTAACCCAGTACTTC
TRBJ2-2,TRBV7-7,many,TRBD1,CASSFGQGVFAGELFF,TGTGCCAGCAGCTTTGGCCAGGGGGTCTTTGCCGGGGAGCTGTTTTTT
TRBJ1-2,TRBV19,few,TRBD1,CASSIPGQGTDYGYTF,TGTGCCAGTAGTATCCCGGGACAGGGAACGGACTATGGCTACACCTTC
TRBJ2-5,TRBV7-2,.,.,CASSWRREDTQYF,TGTGCCAGCAGCTGGCGAAGGGAGGATACCCAGTACTTC
TRBJ2-1,TRBV6-2/TRBV6-3,.,.,CASSYNPGVSYNEQFF,TGTGCCAGCAGTTACAACCCGGGGGTCTCCTACAATGAGCAGTTCTTC
TRBJ1-2,TRBV29-1,.,.,CSVVWGPYGYTF,TGCAGCGTTGTCTGGGGGCCATATGGCTACACCTTC
TRBJ2-1,TRBV6-5,.,TRBD1,CASSDGTGSYNEQFF,TGTGCCAGCAGTGACGGGACAGGGAGCTACAATGAGCAGTTCTTC
TRBJ2-2,TRBV9,.,.,CASSVGTANTGELFF,TGTGCCAGCAGCGTAGGGACAGCGAACACCGGGGAGCTGTTTTTT
TRBJ1-5,TRBV4-2,few,.,CASSQDPTPDQPQHF,TGTGCCAGCAGCCAAGATCCCACACCAGATCAGCCCCAGCATTTT
TRBJ1-2,TRBV5-1,few,.,CASSRAREEYGYTF,TGCGCCAGCAGCCGAGCCCGAGAGGAGTATGGCTACACCTTC
TRBJ2-5,TRBV5-1,.,TRBD2,CASSAGGPVETQYF,TGCGCCAGCAGTGCGGGGGGGCCCGTGGAGACCCAGTACTTC
TRBJ2-5,TRBV4-1,few,.,CASSQDQGRGETQYF,TGCGCCAGCAGCCAAGATCAGGGGCGCGGAGAGACCCAGTACTTC
TRBJ1-2,TRBV5-1,.,TRBD1,CASSANPGQITINGYTF,TGCGCCAGCAGCGCGAACCCGGGACAGATAACTATCAATGGCTACACCTTC
TRBJ1-5,TRBV6-2/TRBV6-3,once,TRBD1,CASTRTGPNQPQHF,TGTGCCAGCACTCGGACAGGTCCTAATCAGCCCCAGCATTTT
TRBJ1-2,TRBV7-9,.,TRBD1,CASSSAGQAFYGYTF,TGTGCCAGCAGCTCAGCAGGACAGGCCTTCTATGGCTACACCTTC